Presented here are 9 T cell receptor beta chains from one specimen sequenced in a study of cytomegalovirus exposure and HLA in healthy donors. 60 Vbeta and 13 Jbeta primers were used in PCR. The table came from immunoSEQ multiplex PCR; TCRdb's copy has only in-frame clones and leaves some out. Here the sample spans approximately 60,000 clones, about 86% being singletons. The material sequenced was PBMCs. Every receptor here comes from a man in his forties in good health and CMV-seronegative.

V and J are TRBV19 and TRBJ2-2; D remains ambiguous. Trimming left V 11 bases short and J 5 bases short, with 12 bases between. This CDR3 region has 12 residues. Germline assignment: CDR1 LNHDA and CDR2 SQIVND (reference sequence). DNA for the CDR3: TGTGCCGCAAAAACTAAAACCGGGGAGCTGTTTTTT. This gives the protein CAAKTKTGELFF.

A word on this clone: Relative to the germline gene, one junction end is altered; a read error may explain this. V usage is TRBV29-1 and J usage is TRBJ1-1; 8 nucleotides line up with TRBD1. Looked up from germline, CDR1 is SQVTM and CDR2 is ANQGSEA. The CDR3 length is 14 residues. CDR3 DNA: TGCAGCGTTGACCAGGGGGCGCAGAACTCTGAAGCTTTCTTT. Encoded protein: CSVDQGAQNSEAFF.

In DNA, the CDR3 is TGTGCCAGCAGCTACCAATTAAGGACACCCAACCGACTTCTCTATGGCTACACCTTC. Its protein product is CASSYQLRTPNRLLYGYTF. This chain joins TRBV11-2 and TRBJ1-2; D might be TRBD1 (5 bases). Trimming cost V 4 bases and J 4 bases, with 28 bases left between them. Germline V CDR1 and CDR2: SGHAT, FQNNGV. CDR3 length equals 19 residues. Full variable domain (remainder filled in from reference TRBV11-2 and TRBJ1-2): EAGVAQSPRYKIIEKRQSVAFWCNPISGHATLYWYQQILGQGPKLLIQFQNNGVVDDSQLPKDRFSAERLKGVDSTLKIQPAKLEDSAVYLCASSYQLRTPNRLLYGYTFGSGTRLTVV.

The chain uses TRBV11-2 and TRBJ2-5; TRBD1 might be the D (7 bases). Germline V lookup: CDR1 SGHAT, CDR2 FQNNGV. Trimming took off 5 bases at V and 1 base at J, with 14 bases between the two ends. The length of the CDR3 is 15 residues. Here the CDR3 DNA reads TGTGCCAGCAGCACGGAGGGGGCTTTCCAAGAGACCCAGTACTTC. Translated, it gives CASSTEGAFQETQYF.

This chain links TRBV6-1 with TRBJ1-5, with D perhaps TRBD1 (6 bases). CDR3 length: 15 amino acids. CDR1 is MNHNS, CDR2 SASEGT, per germline. V was clipped by 5 bases and J by 4 bases, with 15 bases between them. The CDR3 region is CASSLEDRSNQPQHF. For the CDR3, the DNA is TGTGCCAGCAGTTTAGAAGACAGGTCGAATCAGCCCCAGCATTTT.

This sequence joins TRBV28 and TRBJ1-2, with TRBD1 matching 7 bases. The germline V gene encodes CDR1 MDHEN and CDR2 SYDVKM. CDR3 size: 14 residues. Trimming at V came to 5 bases and at J to 6 bases, leaving 9 bases not matched to a gene. The CDR3 loop is CASSPTGLLHGYTF. DNA of the CDR3: TGTGCCAGCAGTCCGACAGGGCTCCTCCATGGCTACACCTTC.

The rearrangement links TRBV10-3 to TRBJ1-5, with 8 nucleotides matching TRBD1. CDR3 length: 14 residues. Germline V CDR1 and CDR2: ENHRY, SYGVKD. J lost 3 bases, V lost 4 bases, and 2 bases had no gene match. This CDR3 is CAISADRDNQPQHF. DNA for the CDR3: TGTGCCATCAGTGCGGACAGGGACAATCAGCCCCAGCATTTT.

There are a few counts of this clone. J is TRBJ1-1 and V is TRBV6-1; D call uncertain. The germline CDR1 and CDR2 sequences are MNHNS and SASEGT. This CDR3 spans 13 amino acids. V lost 5 bases and J lost 0, with 7 bases in between. CDR3 sequence (DNA): TGTGCCAGCAGTCTTCTACTGAACACTGAAGCTTTCTTT. It codes for CASSLLLNTEAFF.

The rearrangement uses TRBV11-2 and TRBJ1-2; D uncertain. Trimming removed 1 base at V and 7 bases at J, with 13 bases between. CDR3 length equals 14 residues. Per the germline V gene, CDR1 is SGHAT and CDR2 is FQNNGV. CDR3 DNA sequence: TGTGCCAGCAGCTTAGGAGGCGAGGCCAGTGGCTACACCTTC. Amino acid sequence: CASSLGGEASGYTF.